Listed here is a single T cell receptor beta chain. The data are from a study of blood T cell repertoires in COVID-19. Study-wide background: COVID-19 samples, acute and convalescent, were from the United States, Italy and Spain. Nucleic acid was either cDNA or gDNA, and it came from T cells, B-cell-depleted T cells, or PBMCs.

Germline V gives CDR1 MNHEY, CDR2 SMNVEV (reference sequence). The V gene lost 3 bases and the J gene lost 4 bases, with 14 bases spanning the gap. This CDR3 contains 15 residues. Authors' methods: The authors estimated nucleated cell counts from reference gene primer amplification. TCRdb's table, derived via immunoSEQ multiplex PCR, lists solely in-frame clones and lacks some. For V, J and clone size, that table is used; D and trimming come from the DNA. The repertoire has 15,000 to 20,000 clones, nearly 90% of them found once; the top ten carry around 7.6%. This clonotype was sampled from a human donor with active COVID-19. The donor label of this sample is uncertain. Input material: peripheral blood. The V gene is TRBV27, the J gene TRBJ2-3, with a tentative D call TRBD2 (6 bases). As DNA, the CDR3 is TGTGCCAGCAGTTTCGGGTGGGAGGAGGCAGATACGCAGTATTTT. This translates into CASSFGWEEADTQYF.